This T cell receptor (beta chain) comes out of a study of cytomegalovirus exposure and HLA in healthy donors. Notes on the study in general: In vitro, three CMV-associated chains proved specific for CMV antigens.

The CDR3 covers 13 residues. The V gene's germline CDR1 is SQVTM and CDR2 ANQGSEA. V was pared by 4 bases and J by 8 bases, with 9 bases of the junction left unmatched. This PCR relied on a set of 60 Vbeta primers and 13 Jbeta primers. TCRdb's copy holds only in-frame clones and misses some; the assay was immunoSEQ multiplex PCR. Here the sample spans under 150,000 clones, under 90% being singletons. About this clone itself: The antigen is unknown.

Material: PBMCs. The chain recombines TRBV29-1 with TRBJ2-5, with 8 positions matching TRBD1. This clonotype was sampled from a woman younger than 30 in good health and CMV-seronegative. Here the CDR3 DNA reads TGCAGCGTTGCTCGGACAGGGTCGGCTACCCAGTACTTC. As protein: CSVARTGSATQYF.